This T cell receptor beta chain was identified during a study of graft-versus-host responses after intestinal transplantation. About the research overall: Recipients received multivisceral, liver-intestinal, or isolated intestinal transplants.

Concerning this clone itself: The antigen is not known.

Findings and caveats of the study: Detected in recipient marrow were GvH clones, some of which were first observed in ileum or blood. Peak levels of circulating GvH clones tracked with early post-transplant HvG declines.

Measured with immunoSEQ multiplex PCR; TCRdb has only the in-frame clones, and not every one. The repertoire includes around 110,000 clones, 90% of them detected once, and about 0.18% sits in the top ten. The source was unstimulated CD4+ T cells sorted from spleen or lymph node cells, collected before intestinal transplant. The source of this sequence is a human donor who received an intestinal transplant.

CDR3 amino acids: CASSPDRGYNSPLHF. DNA of the CDR3: TGTGCCAGCAGCCCGGACAGGGGGTATAATTCACCCCTCCACTTT. The rearrangement links TRBV5-6 to TRBJ1-6; the match to TRBD1 covers 10 bases. Germline-derived CDR1 and CDR2 are SGHDT and YYEEEE. V shed 4 bases and J 4 bases; nucleotides not matched to a gene: 2. The CDR3 runs to 15 residues.